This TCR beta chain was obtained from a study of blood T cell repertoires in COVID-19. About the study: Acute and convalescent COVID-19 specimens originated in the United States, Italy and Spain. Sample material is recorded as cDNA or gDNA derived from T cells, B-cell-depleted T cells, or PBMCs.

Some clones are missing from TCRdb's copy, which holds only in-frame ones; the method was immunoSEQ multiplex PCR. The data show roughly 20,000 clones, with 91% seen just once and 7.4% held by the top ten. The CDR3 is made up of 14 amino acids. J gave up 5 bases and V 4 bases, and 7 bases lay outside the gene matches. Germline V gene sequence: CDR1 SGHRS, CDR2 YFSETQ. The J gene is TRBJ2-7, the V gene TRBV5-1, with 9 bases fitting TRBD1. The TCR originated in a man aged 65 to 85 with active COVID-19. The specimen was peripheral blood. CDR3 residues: CASSRGQGSDEQYF. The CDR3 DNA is TGCGCCAGCAGCAGGGGACAGGGTAGCGACGAGCAGTACTTC.